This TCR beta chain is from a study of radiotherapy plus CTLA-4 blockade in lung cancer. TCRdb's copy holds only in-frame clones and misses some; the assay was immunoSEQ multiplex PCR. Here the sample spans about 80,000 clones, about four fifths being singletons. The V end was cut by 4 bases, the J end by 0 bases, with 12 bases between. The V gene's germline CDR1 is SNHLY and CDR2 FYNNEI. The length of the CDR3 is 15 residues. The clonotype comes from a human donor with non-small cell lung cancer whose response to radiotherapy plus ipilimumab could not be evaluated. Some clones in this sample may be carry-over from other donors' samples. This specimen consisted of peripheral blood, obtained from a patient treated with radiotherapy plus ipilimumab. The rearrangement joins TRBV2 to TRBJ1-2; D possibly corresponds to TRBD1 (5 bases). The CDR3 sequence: CASSGAGLSNYGYTF. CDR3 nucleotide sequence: TGTGCCAGCAGTGGGGCAGGGCTATCTAACTATGGCTACACCTTC.